This T cell receptor beta chain emerged from a study of T cell responses to AZD1222 COVID-19 vaccine. This clone was seen a single time. The V gene lost 4 bases and the J gene lost 6 bases, with 27 bases spanning the gap. The CDR3 runs to 19 residues. Germline V CDR1 and CDR2: LGHNA, YSLEER. Here immunoSEQ multiplex PCR was the method, and the copy in TCRdb shows in-frame clones only, minus some. Among 75,000 to 85,000 clones listed, approximately 90% were seen once. Source: peripheral blood, taken on day 0 of AZD1222 vaccination. The genes are TRBV4-3 and TRBJ1-4; D is possibly TRBD1 (5 bases). The TCR originated in an adult in good health. CDR3 sequence: CASSPGRQLVFTRYEKLFF. As DNA, the CDR3 is TGCGCCAGCAGCCCAGGCCGACAGCTCGTCTTCACGCGATATGAAAAACTGTTTTTT.